A selection of T cell receptor beta chains follows, all from one sample in a study of control samples from healthy donors and cancer patients. Assay used: immunoSEQ multiplex PCR; TCRdb lists only in-frame clones, some missing. The data show 400,000 to 450,000 clones, about nine tenths seen once. Sequencing was performed on PBMCs. The receptors come from a man aged 35-49 years with head and neck cancer. Each CDR3 is given with its conserved first and last residue. D genes are given only for firm matches. Not all rows give a size; the values are once, few, many and, for expanded clones, a class.

>-|TRBV9|-|TRBJ1-2
TGTGCCAGCAGCCAGGACGAGAGAACCCTCGGCTACACCTTC
CASSQDERTLGYTF
>-|TRBV9|-|TRBJ1-5
TGTGCCAGCAGCGTATCAGGGTCCCAGCCCCAGCATTTT
CASSVSGSQPQHF
>-|TRBV28|-|TRBJ1-5
TGTGCCAGCAGTTTTGGAGGCAATCAGCCCCAGCATTTT
CASSFGGNQPQHF
>once|TRBV11-3|TRBD1|TRBJ2-7
TGTGCCAGCAGCTTATATACAGGGGGACACTACGAGCAGTACTTC
CASSLYTGGHYEQYF
>few|TRBV5-1|-|TRBJ2-7
TGCGCCAGCCGCCGAGGAGGGGATTACGAGCAGTACTTC
CASRRGGDYEQYF
>-|TRBV6-1|-|TRBJ2-3
TGTGCCAGCAGTGAATTCCCCCGAGATACGCAGTATTTT
CASSEFPRDTQYF
>-|TRBV19|-|TRBJ1-5
TGTGCCAGTAGTATAGACAGGGGACATAGCAATCAGCCCCAGCATTTT
CASSIDRGHSNQPQHF
>-|TRBV11-2|TRBD2|TRBJ2-1
TGTGCCAGCAGCTTAGGTCTAGCGGGAGGGGACAATGAGCAGTTCTTC
CASSLGLAGGDNEQFF
>-|TRBV7-9|TRBD1|TRBJ2-5
TGTGCCAGCAGTTTCAGGGGGTTTGAGACCCAGTACTTC
CASSFRGFETQYF
>-|TRBV7-9|TRBD1|TRBJ1-1
TGTGCCAGCAGCAGAGTCGGACAGGGGGCCGTCGTCACTGAAGCTTTCTTT
CASSRVGQGAVVTEAFF
>-|TRBV29-1|-|TRBJ1-4
TGCAGCGTTCGGGTTACGGGTGAAAAACTGTTTTTT
CSVRVTGEKLFF
>-|TRBV14|-|TRBJ1-6
TGTGCCAGCAGCCAAGTTACCGGTCAGGGGTCACCCCTCCACTTT
CASSQVTGQGSPLHF
>-|TRBV29-1|-|TRBJ1-3
TGCAGCGTTGTTCCATTCTCTGGAAACACCATATATTTT
CSVVPFSGNTIYF
>-|TRBV28|TRBD2|TRBJ2-7
TGTGCCAGCAGTTTATCGGGTAGCGGGAGCTCCTACGAGCAGTACTTC
CASSLSGSGSSYEQYF
>-|TRBV7-3|-|TRBJ1-1
TGTGCCAGCAGCTTTAGGCACGTCACTGAAGCTTTCTTT
CASSFRHVTEAFF
>-|TRBV6-6|-|TRBJ1-5
TGTGCCAGCAGTTACTCTGGGGATCCCCAAGGCCCCCAGCATTTT
CASSYSGDPQGPQHF
>-|TRBV5-6|-|TRBJ1-2
TGTGCCAGCAGCTTTACAGGGTTTGGCTACACCTTC
CASSFTGFGYTF
>-|TRBV5-1|-|TRBJ1-5
TGCGCCAGCAGCTTGGGGGTGAATAGCAATCAGCCCCAGCATTTT
CASSLGVNSNQPQHF
>-|TRBV6-1|TRBD1|TRBJ2-7
TGTGCCAGCAGTGAAGGGCAGGGGGCTTTTTACGAGCAGTACTTC
CASSEGQGAFYEQYF
>-|TRBV6-5|TRBD2|TRBJ2-2
TGTGCCAGCAGGCAGACTAGCCGGTCCGGGGAGCTGTTTTTT
CASRQTSRSGELFF
>-|TRBV28|-|TRBJ2-7
TGTGCCAGCAGTTCCGGGACCGCCAACGAGCAGTACTTC
CASSSGTANEQYF
>-|TRBV12-1|-|TRBJ2-7
TGTGCCAGCAGCTCGTCCAGAAGGGGCCCCCCGGAAGACGAGCAGTACTTC
CASSSSRRGPPEDEQYF
>-|TRBV27|TRBD1|TRBJ2-7
TGTGCCAGCAGTTTCTCGACAGGGGCCCCCTACGAGCAGTACTTC
CASSFSTGAPYEQYF
>-|TRBV6-5|TRBD1|TRBJ2-7
TGTGCCAGCAGTTACCCGGCAGGGGGAATCTACGAGCAGTACTTC
CASSYPAGGIYEQYF
>few|TRBV3-1/TRBV3-2|TRBD2|TRBJ2-7
TGTGCCAGCAGCCACCCGCGGGGGATCGGCTCCTACGAGCAGTACTTC
CASSHPRGIGSYEQYF
>once|TRBV7-3|TRBD1|TRBJ1-1
TGTGCCAGCAGCTCAGGGACAGGGGGCGGGCGGCCGTACACTGAAGCTTTCTTT
CASSSGTGGGRPYTEAFF
>-|TRBV29-1|TRBD1|TRBJ2-7
TGCAGCGTTGAAGGGACAGGGAAGACCAACGAGCAGTACTTC
CSVEGTGKTNEQYF
>-|TRBV2|-|TRBJ2-7
TGTGCCAGCAGTGAAGCGAGCTTTAGGGAGCAGTACTTC
CASSEASFREQYF
>-|TRBV28|TRBD2|TRBJ2-2
TGTGCCAGCAGCCTATATTTCCTCGGGGTAGCGGGGGGCCGAACCGGGGAGCTGTTTTTT
CASSLYFLGVAGGRTGELFF
>-|TRBV7-2|TRBD2|TRBJ2-7
TGTGCCAGCAGCTTAGCTAGCGGGGCCTACGAGCAGTACTTC
CASSLASGAYEQYF
>-|TRBV10-1|-|TRBJ2-6
TGCGCCAGCAGTTCTGGGGCCAACGTCCTGACTTTC
CASSSGANVLTF
>-|TRBV20-1|-|TRBJ1-3
TGCAGTGCTAGTAATTCGGGGTTTGAAGGAAACACCATATATTTT
CSASNSGFEGNTIYF
>-|TRBV18|-|TRBJ2-2
TGTGCCAGCTCACCAGCGCGGGTGAGGGAGCTGTTTTTT
CASSPARVRELFF
>-|TRBV13|-|TRBJ1-2
TGTGCCAGCAGCTTAACCACAAAGGGCTTGGGCTCGGATGGCTACACCTTC
CASSLTTKGLGSDGYTF
>-|TRBV5-1|-|TRBJ1-6
TGCGCCAGCAGCCTTGAGAGCTCCTATAATTCACCCCTCCACTTT
CASSLESSYNSPLHF
>-|TRBV28|-|TRBJ1-5
TGTGCCAGCAGTTTAACAGATCCTAGCAATCAGCCCCAGCATTTT
CASSLTDPSNQPQHF
>-|TRBV27|-|TRBJ1-2
TGTGCCAGCAGTCTGGGCACCGGCTATGGCTACACCTTC
CASSLGTGYGYTF
>-|TRBV5-5|-|TRBJ2-7
TGTGCCAGCAGCTTGGACAGTAGAATTGCAGCCTACGAGCAGTACTTC
CASSLDSRIAAYEQYF
>-|TRBV5-6|TRBD1|TRBJ1-2
TGTGCCAGCAGTCCGGTTGGGACAGGTGGCTACACCTTC
CASSPVGTGGYTF
>-|TRBV5-4|TRBD1|TRBJ2-7
TGTGCCAGCAGCTCCCCTGGGACAGGAGCCTACGAGCAGTACTTC
CASSSPGTGAYEQYF
>-|TRBV6-6|-|TRBJ2-5
TGTGCCAGCAGTTCGGGGCAGACCGGCCTGGCCCCCAAGTACTTC
CASSSGQTGLAPKYF
>-|TRBV2|TRBD1|TRBJ1-2
TGTGCCAGCAAGGGACAGTACTATGGCTACACCTTC
CASKGQYYGYTF
>-|TRBV24-1|-|TRBJ1-2
TGTGCCACCAGTGATTTGGGAGACAGTGGCTACACCTTC
CATSDLGDSGYTF
>-|TRBV11-1|TRBD2|TRBJ2-1
TGTGCCAGCAGCCTAGCGGGAGGGTACAATGAGCAGTTCTTC
CASSLAGGYNEQFF
>once|TRBV24-1|TRBD1|TRBJ1-2
TGTGCCACCAGTGATCGCAGACAGGGGGGTAACTATGGCTACACCTTC
CATSDRRQGGNYGYTF
>-|TRBV28|-|TRBJ1-5
TGTGCCATCAGGGTCCCTAATCAGCCCCAGCATTTT
CAIRVPNQPQHF
>-|TRBV2|-|TRBJ1-1
TGTGCCAGCAGTTCTTCCCGAAAGGTTCAGGACACTGAAGCTTTCTTT
CASSSSRKVQDTEAFF
>-|TRBV9|-|TRBJ2-7
TGTGCCAGTAGCGTCGGACTAACCTACGAGCAGTACTTC
CASSVGLTYEQYF
>-|TRBV5-4|TRBD2|TRBJ2-1
TGTGCCAGCAGCTCCCACGGGGGGTCCTACTACAATGAGCAGTTCTTC
CASSSHGGSYYNEQFF
>-|TRBV5-4|TRBD2|TRBJ2-2
TGTGCCAGCAGCTTGGGGACTAGCGGGAGCGGCACCGGGGAGCTGTTTTTT
CASSLGTSGSGTGELFF
>-|TRBV7-9|TRBD1|TRBJ2-7
TGTGCCAGCCAGGACAGGGGGCAAAACTACTACGAGCAGTACTTC
CASQDRGQNYYEQYF
>-|TRBV28|TRBD2|TRBJ2-1
TGTGCCAGCAGTTCTCACCCCTTTACTAGCGGGAGGGCCTATGAGCAGTTCTTC
CASSSHPFTSGRAYEQFF